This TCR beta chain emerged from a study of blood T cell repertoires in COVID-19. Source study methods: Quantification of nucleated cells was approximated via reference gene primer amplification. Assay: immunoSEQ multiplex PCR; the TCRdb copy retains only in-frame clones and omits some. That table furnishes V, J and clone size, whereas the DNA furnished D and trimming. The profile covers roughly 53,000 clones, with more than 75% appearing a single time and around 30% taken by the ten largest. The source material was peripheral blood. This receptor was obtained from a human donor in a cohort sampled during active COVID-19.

CDR3 bases: TGTGCCAGCAGCACAGGGGGGTACGAGCAGTACTTC. Protein product: CASSTGGYEQYF. The chain carries TRBV3-1 (or the pseudogene TRBV3-2) and TRBJ2-7; TRBD1 matches at 8 bases. Trimming took 5 bases from V and 4 from J; bases not matched to a gene: 1. Germline CDR1 is LGHDT and CDR2 is YNNKEL (reference sequence). This CDR3 region has 12 residues.